This TCR beta chain was observed in a study of shared clonotypes between healthy human individuals. The wider study: Each donor's CD8 memory used one plate, CD8 naive two, each CD4 subset three.

Positive CCR7 selection of CD45RO-negative cells yielded the naive CD8 cells, and terminally differentiated effector memory CD45RA+ cells were excluded. Regarding the study as a whole: Relative to memory subsets, naive subsets generally showed larger estimated richness.

Assay runs were performed at deep level. The data were produced by immunoSEQ multiplex PCR, yet TCRdb's version contains in-frame clones alone and is incomplete. This repertoire shows around 1.9 million clones, 90% to 95% found once; its top ten account for under 2%. A note on this clone: Its specificity is not known.

The receptor was derived from a man in his late teens or twenties in good health. Some clones in this sample may be carry-over from other donors' samples. The source material was naive CD8+ T cells from PBMCs.

The CDR3, as DNA: TGTGCCAGCAGGCTCGGACTATTCGATGAGCAGTTCTTC. It specifies CASRLGLFDEQFF. The V gene is TRBV13, the J gene TRBJ2-1; D possibly corresponds to TRBD2 (6 bases). The V end was cut by 6 bases, the J end by 8 bases, with 14 bases between. The germline V gene has CDR1 PRHDT and CDR2 FYEKMQ (reference sequence). The CDR3 totals 13 residues.